The 28 T cell receptor beta chains reported below all come from one sample, sequenced in a study of blood T cell repertoires in COVID-19 (dated by TCRdb to about 2020). Libraries came from the immunoSEQ multiplex PCR assay. The clones in this table, taken by TCRdb from immuneACCESS, are in-frame only. Not every clone is retained; where verified, under half of the shortfall comes from an unresolved V gene, and the cause of the rest is unknown. For this sample the table gives a few hundred thousand clones, of which approximately 85% were detected only once. The ten top clones hold about 1% of the sample. The sequenced sample consisted of peripheral blood. These receptors originate from a human donor with COVID-19, enrolled during active disease. The donor label of this sample is uncertain.

This clone is a singleton in its sample. The chain employs TRBV3-1 (or the pseudogene TRBV3-2) and TRBJ2-5; tentatively, D is TRBD1 (5 bases). CDR3 length equals 15 residues. V was cut by 0 bases and J by 0 bases, with 8 bases left in between. Germline-derived CDR1 and CDR2 are LGHDT and YNNKEL (reference sequence). In nucleotides, the CDR3 is TGTGCCAGCAGCCAAGAGGCCAGGGACCAAGAGACCCAGTACTTC. Protein: CASSQEARDQETQYF.

V gene TRBV5-8 combines with J gene TRBJ1-2, with TRBD1 matching over 7 bases. V lost 2 bases, J lost 4 bases, and 5 bases stayed unmatched. Germline V lookup: CDR1 SGHTS, CDR2 YDEGEE. This CDR3 has 14 amino acids. Here the CDR3 reads CASSLSEGAYGYTF. The CDR3 bases are TGTGCCAGCAGCTTATCCGAGGGGGCCTATGGCTACACCTTC.

This sequence joins TRBV5-1 and TRBJ1-1; D not resolved. V shed 1 base and J shed 1 base, with 8 bases lying between them. The CDR3 has 14 residues. Germline values: CDR1 SGHRS, CDR2 YFSETQ. This chain's CDR3 is CASSLRVRNTEAFF. The CDR3 bases are TGCGCCAGCAGCTTGCGCGTTCGGAACACTGAAGCTTTCTTT.

This clone has only one observation. The rearrangement uses TRBV28 and TRBJ2-7, with 14 bases identical to TRBD2. The CDR3 length is 17 residues. The junction had 5 bases not matched to a gene; V was cut back by 4 bases and J by 0 bases. Germline lookup yields CDR1 MDHEN and CDR2 SYDVKM. CDR3 nucleotides: TGTGCCAGCAGTTCGAGACTAGCGGGAGGGAGCTCCTACGAGCAGTACTTC. Protein: CASSSRLAGGSSYEQYF.

The chain recombines TRBV19 with TRBJ2-7; 9 bases match TRBD2. Trimming at V came to 7 bases and at J to 3 bases, leaving 7 bases not matched to a gene. Germline V gives CDR1 LNHDA, CDR2 SQIVND (reference sequence). The CDR3 runs to 14 residues. This CDR3 is CASTWTSVFYEQYF. The CDR3 DNA follows: TGTGCCAGTACCTGGACTAGCGTTTTCTACGAGCAGTACTTC.

V usage is TRBV7-9 and J usage is TRBJ1-1, with D unresolved. Trimming removed 1 base at V and 1 base at J, with 4 bases between. The CDR3 totals 13 residues. Per the germline V gene, CDR1 is SEHNR and CDR2 is FQNEAQ (reference sequence). The chain's CDR3 is CASSLVRNTEAFF. CDR3 bases: TGTGCCAGCAGCTTAGTGAGGAACACTGAAGCTTTCTTT. Filled out from reference TRBV7-9 and TRBJ1-1, the complete variable domain reads DTGVSQNPRHKITKRGQNVTFRCDPISEHNRLYWYRQTLGQGPEFLTYFQNEAQLEKSRLLSDRFSAERPKGSFSTLEIQRTEQGDSAMYLCASSLVRNTEAFFGQGTRLTVV.

The V and J genes are TRBV11-3 and TRBJ2-1; D is perhaps TRBD2 (5 bases). The CDR3 consists of 15 residues. Per germline, CDR1 SGHNT and CDR2 YENEEA. V was shortened by 5 bases and J by 7 bases, with 18 bases between the two germline ends. The CDR3 nucleotides read TGTGCCAGCAGCCTCCGTGGGGTAGCGCCGAATGAGCAGTTCTTC. It is translated as CASSLRGVAPNEQFF.

This clone has just a few counts. The chain has TRBV4-3 and TRBJ2-1; D is possibly TRBD2 (5 bases). V was cut by 0 bases and J by 8 bases, with 17 bases left in between. The germline V gene encodes CDR1 LGHNA and CDR2 YSLEER. The CDR3 loop spans 16 amino acids. CDR3 sequence reads: CASSQELDLSFHEQFF. CDR3 nucleotide sequence: TGCGCCAGCAGCCAAGAGTTGGACTTGAGTTTCCATGAGCAGTTCTTC.

The chain uses TRBV7-3 and TRBJ2-1; 9 bases line up with TRBD2. V shed 5 bases, J shed 4 bases, and the junction held 6 bases outside the gene matches. This CDR3 is built from 15 residues. Germline assignment: CDR1 SGHTA and CDR2 FQGTGA. CDR3 loop: CASSQGTSSYNEQFF. The CDR3 region has the DNA TGTGCCAGCAGCCAAGGGACTAGCTCATACAATGAGCAGTTCTTC.

This clone appeared a single time. The genes are TRBV21-1 and TRBJ1-3. TRBV21-1 is designated a pseudogene. The CDR3 covers 17 residues. The CDR3 region has the DNA TGTGCCAGCAGCAACCGACCCAAGTGGGAGGGTGGAAACACCATATATTTT. Translation gives CASSNRPKWEGGNTIYF.

The gene calls are TRBV29-1 and TRBJ2-5; a weak D match, TRBD2 (5 bases). Germline V gene data show CDR1 as SQVTM and CDR2 as ANQGSEA. CDR3 length equals 11 residues. CDR3 sequence (DNA): TGCAGTGGGAGCGTACAAGAGACCCAGTACTTC. Encoded protein: CSGSVQETQYF.

V usage is TRBV6-4 and J usage is TRBJ2-2; a possible D gene is TRBD2 (5 bases). The V and J ends lost 7 bases and 2 bases respectively, with 11 bases between them. The germline CDR1 and CDR2 sequences are MRHNA and SNTAGT. The CDR3 extends over 14 amino acids. Here the CDR3 reads CASKGSPNTGELFF. CDR3 in DNA: TGTGCCAGCAAAGGGAGCCCAAACACCGGGGAGCTGTTTTTT.

This clone was seen just once. The chain recombines TRBV20-1 with TRBJ2-3; 7 positions match TRBD1. V shed 3 bases and J 1 base; nucleotides not matched to a gene: 1. The germline V gene encodes CDR1 DFQATT and CDR2 SNEGSKA (reference sequence). The CDR3 consists of 13 residues. The CDR3 spells CSASTGGTDTQYF. In DNA form, the CDR3 reads TGCAGTGCTAGTACAGGGGGCACAGATACGCAGTATTTT.

V is TRBV7-9 and J is TRBJ1-2; 7 nucleotides match TRBD1. Germline V lookup: CDR1 SEHNR, CDR2 FQNEAQ (reference sequence). V shed 5 bases and J 8 bases; nucleotides not matched to a gene: 8. The CDR3 has 13 amino acids. The CDR3 sequence: CASSPGHRGGYTF. CDR3 in DNA: TGTGCCAGCAGCCCAGGGCACAGGGGAGGCTACACCTTC.

The V gene is TRBV19, the J gene TRBJ2-7, with 14 bases matching TRBD2. The germline V gene encodes CDR1 LNHDA and CDR2 SQIVND (reference sequence). CDR3 length: 15 residues. The V and J ends lost 5 bases and 7 bases, in that order; junction bases with no gene match: 7. For the CDR3, the DNA is TGTGCCAGTAGTCCAGTGACTAGCGGGAGGGGAGAGCAGTACTTC. As protein: CASSPVTSGRGEQYF.

CDR3 in amino acids: CASSELGGRVNAEAFF. CDR3 DNA sequence: TGTGCCAGCAGCGAACTTGGTGGCAGGGTGAATGCTGAAGCTTTCTTT. The rearrangement joins TRBV2 to TRBJ1-1, with TRBD1 as a possible D gene (5 bases). V was shortened by 6 bases and J by 6 bases, with 23 bases between the two germline ends. Per germline, CDR1 SNHLY and CDR2 FYNNEI. The CDR3 totals 16 residues.

As regards this clone: The sample holds other DNA sequences that translate to the same CDR3. This chain links TRBV9 with TRBJ1-2; D perhaps matches TRBD1 (5 bases). Trimming removed 0 bases from V and 4 bases from J, with 10 bases in between. Germline CDR1 is SGDLS and CDR2 is YYNGEE. The CDR3 has 14 amino acids. Here the CDR3 reads CASSVEVTGYGYTF. As DNA, the CDR3 is TGTGCCAGCAGCGTAGAAGTAACAGGCTATGGCTACACCTTC.

This clone was observed once. The chain couples TRBV18 to TRBJ1-6; tentative D call: TRBD1 (5 bases). Germline loops: CDR1 KGHSH, CDR2 LQKENI. CDR3 length: 15 amino acids. V gave up 6 bases and J gave up 7 bases, with 16 bases separating them. The CDR3 sequence is CASSPRQGKNSPLHF. CDR3 in DNA: TGTGCCAGCTCGCCCCGCCAGGGAAAGAATTCACCCCTCCACTTT.

The chain is built from TRBV3-1 (or the pseudogene TRBV3-2) and TRBJ1-1; no clear D. Trimming took 0 bases from V and 5 from J, leaving 10 bases between them. CDR1 and CDR2 (germline): LGHDT, YNNKEL (reference sequence). The CDR3 extends over 14 amino acids. CDR3 residues: CASSQESGGTEAFF. CDR3 DNA: TGTGCCAGCAGCCAAGAATCAGGAGGGACTGAAGCTTTCTTT.

This chain uses TRBV20-1 with TRBJ1-2, with D tentatively TRBD1 (6 bases). CDR1 and CDR2 (germline): DFQATT, SNEGSKA (reference sequence). This CDR3 comprises 15 residues. V was trimmed by 3 bases and J by 7 bases, leaving 21 bases between them. The DNA of the CDR3 is TGCAGTGCTAGTGCTGAGCCCGAGGGGGTCGTTGGCTACACCTTC. It codes for CSASAEPEGVVGYTF.

Written as DNA, the CDR3 is TGTGCCAGCAGCCGGGACACTCAAGAGACCCAGTACTTC. Its protein product is CASSRDTQETQYF. The chain has TRBV11-3 and TRBJ2-5; the D gene is possibly TRBD1 (6 bases). The V gene's germline CDR1 is SGHNT and CDR2 YENEEA. This CDR3 has 13 residues. Trimming removed 5 bases at V and 2 bases at J, with 9 bases between.

This chain connects TRBV3-1 (or the pseudogene TRBV3-2) to TRBJ2-1; perhaps TRBD2 as D (6 bases). The CDR3 is 13 residues long. Germline CDR1 is LGHDT and CDR2 is YNNKEL (reference sequence). Trimming stripped 4 bases from V and 15 bases from J, with 19 bases between. CDR3 amino acids: CASSPDSGAYMFF. CDR3 coding DNA: TGTGCCAGCAGCCCCGATAGCGGAGCCTACATGTTCTTC.

The chain recombines TRBV5-1 with TRBJ2-7, with 13 bases lining up with TRBD2. The germline CDR1 and CDR2 sequences are SGHRS and YFSETQ. This CDR3 spans 20 amino acids. V was pared by 2 bases and J by 0 bases, with 14 bases of the junction left unmatched. CDR3 protein: CASSLRRLTSGRPSSYEQYF. The CDR3 region has the DNA TGCGCCAGCAGCTTAAGGAGGCTGACTAGCGGGAGGCCGAGCTCCTACGAGCAGTACTTC.

The chain uses TRBV10-1 and TRBJ2-3, with D maybe TRBD2 (7 bases). Germline V CDR1 and CDR2: WNHNN, SYGVQD (reference sequence). This CDR3 spans 17 amino acids. V gave up 2 bases and J gave up 0 bases, with 15 bases separating them. The CDR3 DNA follows: TGCGCCAGCAGTGAGCACCTGGCGGGGGCCAGCACAGATACGCAGTATTTT. This translates into CASSEHLAGASTDTQYF.

The chain employs TRBV6-2 or TRBV6-3 and TRBJ1-5; D gene uncertain. The CDR3 loop spans 14 amino acids. Per the germline V gene, CDR1 is MNHEY and CDR2 is SVGEGT. Trimming removed 1 base at V and 0 bases at J, with 4 bases between. Here the CDR3 DNA reads TGTGCCAGCAGTTACTTAAATAGCAATCAGCCCCAGCATTTT. This gives the protein CASSYLNSNQPQHF.

The rearrangement links TRBV20-1 to TRBJ2-7, with D perhaps matching TRBD2 (6 bases). Deletions cut 5 bases from V and 10 bases from J, with 12 bases between. The V gene's germline CDR1 is DFQATT and CDR2 SNEGSKA (reference sequence). This CDR3 has 10 amino acids. CDR3 coding DNA: TGCAGTGCTGCCGGGACTGAACAGTACTTC. Translation gives CSAAGTEQYF.

The chain couples TRBV7-2 to TRBJ2-3, with D perhaps matching TRBD1 (6 bases). Looked up from germline, CDR1 is SGHTA and CDR2 is FQGNSA. The CDR3 runs 14 residues. V lost 5 bases to trimming and J lost 2 bases, with 11 bases between them. The CDR3 DNA follows: TGTGCCAGCAGCGCAGGGGATATCACAGATACGCAGTATTTT. Amino acid sequence: CASSAGDITDTQYF.

CDR3 sequence reads: CASSLGTQANYGYTF. In DNA, the CDR3 is TGCGCCAGCAGCTTGGGGACACAAGCTAACTATGGCTACACCTTC. This chain links TRBV5-1 with TRBJ1-2; a weak D match, TRBD1 (5 bases). The germline V gene has CDR1 SGHRS and CDR2 YFSETQ. The V and J ends lost 0 bases and 0 bases respectively, with 9 bases between them. CDR3 length: 15 residues.